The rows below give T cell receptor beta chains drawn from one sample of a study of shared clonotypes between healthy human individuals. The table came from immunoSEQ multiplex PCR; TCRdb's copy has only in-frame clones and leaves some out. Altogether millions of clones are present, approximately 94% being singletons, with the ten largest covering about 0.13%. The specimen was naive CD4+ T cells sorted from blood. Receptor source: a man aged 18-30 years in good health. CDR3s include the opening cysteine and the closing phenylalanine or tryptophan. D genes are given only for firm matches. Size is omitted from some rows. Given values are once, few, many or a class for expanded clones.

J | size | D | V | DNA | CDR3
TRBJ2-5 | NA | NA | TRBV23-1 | TGCGCCAGCAGTCAATGGCCTAGAAGAGAGACCCAGTACTTC | CASSQWPRRETQYF
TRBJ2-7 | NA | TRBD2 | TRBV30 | TGTGCCTGGAGCCGTCAGCTAGCGGGGGCCTACGAGCAGTACTTC | CAWSRQLAGAYEQYF
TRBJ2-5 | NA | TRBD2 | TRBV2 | TGTGCCAGCAGTGATTCTAGCGGGAGGGCTCGAGGCCAAGAGACCCAGTACTTC | CASSDSSGRARGQETQYF
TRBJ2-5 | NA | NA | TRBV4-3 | TGCGCCAGCAGCCAAGGGTCCCAGAGAGAGACCCAGTACTTC | CASSQGSQRETQYF
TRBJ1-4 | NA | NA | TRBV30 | TGTGCCTGGGGGGGCGGAGGTGCAACTAATGAAAAACTGTTTTTT | CAWGGGGATNEKLFF
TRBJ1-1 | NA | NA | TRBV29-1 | TGCAGCGTTGGGAGGGGAACTGAAGCTTTCTTT | CSVGRGTEAFF
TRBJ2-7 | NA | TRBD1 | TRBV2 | TGTGCCAGCAGCTATGGACAGGGGTACGAGCAGTACTTC | CASSYGQGYEQYF
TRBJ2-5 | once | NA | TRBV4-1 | TGCGCCAGCAGCGGTTCTCTGAGGACGCTAGCGATGGGAGAGACCCAGTACTTC | CASSGSLRTLAMGETQYF
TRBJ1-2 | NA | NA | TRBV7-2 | TGTGCCAGCAGCCTAAGGGCAGCAACTAACTATGGCTACACCTTC | CASSLRAATNYGYTF
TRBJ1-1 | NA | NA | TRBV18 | TGTGCCAGCTCACCGGTTGACAGCCGGAACACTGAAGCTTTCTTT | CASSPVDSRNTEAFF
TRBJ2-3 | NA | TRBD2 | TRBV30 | TGTGCCTGGACCCGAGGGACTAGCGGGGGGGTTCGGAGGGGAGATACGCAGTATTTT | CAWTRGTSGGVRRGDTQYF
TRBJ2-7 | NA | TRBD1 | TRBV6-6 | TGTGCCAGCAGGTACCAGGGGGACGCCTACGAGCAGTACTTC | CASRYQGDAYEQYF
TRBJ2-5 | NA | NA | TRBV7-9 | TGTGCCAGCAGCCCGCAGGCCGAGACCCAGTACTTC | CASSPQAETQYF
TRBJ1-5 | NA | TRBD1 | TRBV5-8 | TGTGCCAGCAGCCCGGACAGGGTAAAACAGCCCCAGCATTTT | CASSPDRVKQPQHF
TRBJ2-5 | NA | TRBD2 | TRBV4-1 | TGCGCCAGCAGCCTACTAGCGGGGGGGCCATTTGCAGAGACCCAGTACTTC | CASSLLAGGPFAETQYF
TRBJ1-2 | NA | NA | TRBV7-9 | TGTGCCAGCAGCTTAAACAGTTTGGACTATGGCTACACCTTC | CASSLNSLDYGYTF
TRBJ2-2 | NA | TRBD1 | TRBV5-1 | TGCGCCAGCAGCGTGGGGACAGGGAACACCGGGGAGCTGTTTTTT | CASSVGTGNTGELFF
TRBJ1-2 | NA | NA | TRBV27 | TGTGCCAGCAGTCCCGTGGGGCCGATCCTCTGGGGCTACACCTTC | CASSPVGPILWGYTF
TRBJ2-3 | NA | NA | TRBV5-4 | TGTGCCAGCAGCTCCGCCGGTAGGGATACGCAGTATTTT | CASSSAGRDTQYF
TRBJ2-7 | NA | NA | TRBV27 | TGTGCCACCTTAGAAACCCGACTCCCCCCCTACGAGCAGTACTTC | CATLETRLPPYEQYF
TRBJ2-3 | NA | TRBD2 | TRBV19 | TGTGCCAGTAGGGGACTAGCGGGGGACCGCACAGATACGCAGTATTTT | CASRGLAGDRTDTQYF
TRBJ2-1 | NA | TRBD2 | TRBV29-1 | TGCTGGGGGGGGGAGCAGTTCTTC | CWGGEQFF
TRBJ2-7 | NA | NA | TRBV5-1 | TGCGCCAGCAGCTTGATGGGAGAGCGCCTATACGAGCAGTACTTC | CASSLMGERLYEQYF
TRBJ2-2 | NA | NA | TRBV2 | TGTGCCAGCATTCTCGACTATACGAACACCGGGGAGCTGTTTTTT | CASILDYTNTGELFF
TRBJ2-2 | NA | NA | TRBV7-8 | TGTGCCAGCAGCCAGGGGACGAAGAACACCGGGGAGCTGTTTTTT | CASSQGTKNTGELFF
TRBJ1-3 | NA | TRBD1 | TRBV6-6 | TGTGCCAGCAGCGGACAGGGTTCTGGAAACACCATATATTTT | CASSGQGSGNTIYF
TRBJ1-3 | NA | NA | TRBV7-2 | TGTGCCAGCAGCTTAGCGGTTCCTGGAAACACCATATATTTT | CASSLAVPGNTIYF
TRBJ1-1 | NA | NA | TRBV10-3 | TGTGCCATCAACGGGCAGGGGAACACTGAAGCTTTCTTT | CAINGQGNTEAFF
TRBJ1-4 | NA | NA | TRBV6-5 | TGTGCCAGCAGAACGGGGGCTTCTAATGAAAAACTGTTTTTT | CASRTGASNEKLFF
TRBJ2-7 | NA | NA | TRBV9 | TGTGCCAGATCCACGGGGGTAGAGGAGATAAGAACCCCCTACGAGCAGTACTTC | CARSTGVEEIRTPYEQYF
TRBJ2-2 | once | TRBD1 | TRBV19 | TGTGCCAGTAGGACAGGGTCGACCGGGGAGCTGTTTTTT | CASRTGSTGELFF
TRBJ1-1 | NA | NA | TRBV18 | TGTGCCAGCTCATCCCAGCCAAACACTGAAGCTTTCTTT | CASSSQPNTEAFF
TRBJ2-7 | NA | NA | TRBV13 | TGTGCCAGCGCCCCCCTTCAGGAATACGAGCAGTACTTC | CASAPLQEYEQYF
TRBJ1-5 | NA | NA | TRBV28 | TGTGCCAGCAGCTATCGGGCGGGTAGTGGCAATCAGCCCCAGCATTTT | CASSYRAGSGNQPQHF
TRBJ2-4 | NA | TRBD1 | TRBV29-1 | TGCAGCGGGTGGGACAGGGGGCAAAACATTCAGTACTTC | CSGWDRGQNIQYF
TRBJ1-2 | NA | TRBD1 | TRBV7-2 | TGTGCCAGCACCTCCGGAGAGACAGGGCATGGCTACACCTTC | CASTSGETGHGYTF
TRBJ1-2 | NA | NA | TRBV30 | TGTGCCTGGAGTGTATTGTTGGCTGGCTACACCTTC | CAWSVLLAGYTF
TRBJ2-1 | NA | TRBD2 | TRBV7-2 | TGTGCCAGCAGCTTAGGGACTAGCTACAATGAGCAGTTCTTC | CASSLGTSYNEQFF
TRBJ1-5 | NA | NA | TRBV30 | TGTGCCTGGAGTAGCGACGGATATCAGCCCCAGCATTTT | CAWSSDGYQPQHF
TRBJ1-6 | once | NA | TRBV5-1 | TGCGCCAGCAGCTTGCAGGGTGCGGGGTCCCTCCACTTT | CASSLQGAGSLHF
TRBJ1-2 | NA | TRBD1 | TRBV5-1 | TGCGCCAGCAGCCCCGGGACAGGGGGCTACACCTTC | CASSPGTGGYTF
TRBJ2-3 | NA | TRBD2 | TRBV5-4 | TGTGCCAGCAGTTCAGCCCTAGCGGACGGCACAGATACGCAGTATTTT | CASSSALADGTDTQYF
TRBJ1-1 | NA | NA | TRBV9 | TGTGCCAGCAGCGTAGCCGGCGGGGCTGAAGCTTTCTTT | CASSVAGGAEAFF
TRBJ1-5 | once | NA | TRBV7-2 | TGTGCCAGCAGCTTAGTTCGCAGCAGCAATCAGCCCCAGCATTTT | CASSLVRSSNQPQHF
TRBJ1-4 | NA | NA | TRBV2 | TGTGCCAGCAGTGAAAAGGGGTCTAATGAAAAACTGTTTTTT | CASSEKGSNEKLFF
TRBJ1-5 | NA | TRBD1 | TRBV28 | TGTGCCAGCAGTTCACCCGGGACAGGAAGCAATCAGCCCCAGCATTTT | CASSSPGTGSNQPQHF
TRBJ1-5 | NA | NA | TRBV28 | TGTGCCAGCAGTTTACCCCCTAATCAGCCCCAGCATTTT | CASSLPPNQPQHF
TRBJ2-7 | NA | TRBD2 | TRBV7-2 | TGTGCCAGCAGCTCCTTAGCGGGAGGGCCGTACGAGCAGTACTTC | CASSSLAGGPYEQYF
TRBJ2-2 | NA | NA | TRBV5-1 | TGCGCCAGCAGCTTGGGTCCGAACACCGGGGAGCTGTTTTTT | CASSLGPNTGELFF
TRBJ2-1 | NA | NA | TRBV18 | TGTGCCAGCTCACCAGAGACAGTTGAGAACAATGAGCAGTTCTTC | CASSPETVENNEQFF
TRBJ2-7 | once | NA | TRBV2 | TGTGCCAGCACGGGGGACTCCTACGAGCAGTACTTC | CASTGDSYEQYF